This T cell receptor (beta chain) was observed in a study of T cells in localized non-small cell lung cancer. Study results and caveats: Uninvolved neighboring lung showed the greatest T cell clonality, exceeding tumor. The study sequenced only one region of the tumor. As a result, intratumor heterogeneity could not be excluded and remains possible. Median roughly 57 top-100 tumor clones were shared with paired adjacent lung.

Assay: immunoSEQ multiplex PCR; the TCRdb copy retains only in-frame clones and omits some. Of about 2,900 clones listed, 20% to 25% are singletons. This clone occurred a few times. Its antigen remains unknown. Sequencing used lung tumor tissue, obtained before any cancer treatment. The TCR sequence derives from a man aged 40-75 years with stage I lung adenocarcinoma.

The CDR3 reads CASSLAGGGSTDTQYF. In nucleotides, the CDR3 is TGTGCCAGCAGCTTGGCGGGAGGTGGATCGACAGATACGCAGTATTTT. V and J are TRBV11-3 and TRBJ2-3, with TRBD2 matching over 8 bases. Losses at the gene ends were 3 bases for V and 3 bases for J; bases not matched to a gene: 8. The CDR3 length is 16 residues. The germline gives CDR1 SGHNT, CDR2 YENEEA.